What follows is one TCR beta chain and its context. Its antigen remains unknown. This specimen comes from a study of cytomegalovirus exposure and HLA in healthy donors. Overall study context: The study placed about four fifths of its approximately 430 genotyped donors in the Caucasian-associated ancestry cluster.

The study's findings and limits: About 180 TCR beta chains were listed as cytomegalovirus-associated.

With 60 Vbeta and 13 Jbeta primers, the PCR was carried out. Sequencing was performed with immunoSEQ multiplex PCR; in TCRdb, only in-frame clones are kept and a portion is missing. The repertoire consists of 160,000 or so clones, with approximately 80% occurring once and the leading ten covering approximately 1.5%. Input material: PBMCs. The receptor was derived from a young woman in good health and CMV-seronegative.

CDR3 protein: CAWSLQGDGYTF. The CDR3 DNA follows: TGTGCCTGGAGCCTACAGGGAGATGGCTACACCTTC. This rearrangement joins TRBV30 to TRBJ1-2; a weak D match, TRBD1 (6 bases). Trimming stripped 3 bases from V and 6 bases from J, with 11 bases between. This CDR3 is 12 amino acids long. Germline-derived CDR1 and CDR2 are GTSNPN and SVGIG (reference sequence).